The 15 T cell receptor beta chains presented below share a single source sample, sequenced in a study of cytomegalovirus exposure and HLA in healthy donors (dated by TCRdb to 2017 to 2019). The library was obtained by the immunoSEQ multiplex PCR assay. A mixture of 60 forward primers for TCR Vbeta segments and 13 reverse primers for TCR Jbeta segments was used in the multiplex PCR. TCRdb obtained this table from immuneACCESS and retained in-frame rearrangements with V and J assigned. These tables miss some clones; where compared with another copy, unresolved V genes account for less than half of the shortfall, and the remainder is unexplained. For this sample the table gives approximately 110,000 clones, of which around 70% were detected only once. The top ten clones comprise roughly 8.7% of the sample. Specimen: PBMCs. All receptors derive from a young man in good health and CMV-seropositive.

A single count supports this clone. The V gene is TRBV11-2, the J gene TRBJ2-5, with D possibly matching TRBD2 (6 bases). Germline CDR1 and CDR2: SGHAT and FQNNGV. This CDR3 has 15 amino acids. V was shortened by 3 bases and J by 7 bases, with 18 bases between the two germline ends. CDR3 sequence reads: CASSLGGAAGLTQYF. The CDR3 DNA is TGTGCCAGCAGCTTGGGCGGGGCCGCCGGTTTGACCCAGTACTTC.

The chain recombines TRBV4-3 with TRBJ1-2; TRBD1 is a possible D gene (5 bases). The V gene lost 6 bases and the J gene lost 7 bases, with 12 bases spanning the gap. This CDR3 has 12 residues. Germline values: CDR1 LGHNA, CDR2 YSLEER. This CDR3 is CASSYRTGGYTF. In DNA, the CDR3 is TGCGCCAGCAGTTACAGGACGGGTGGCTACACCTTC.

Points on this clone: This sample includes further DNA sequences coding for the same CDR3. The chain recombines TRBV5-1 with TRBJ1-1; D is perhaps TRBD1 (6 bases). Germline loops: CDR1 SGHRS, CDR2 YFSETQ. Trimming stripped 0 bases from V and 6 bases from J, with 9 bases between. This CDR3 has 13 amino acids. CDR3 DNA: TGCGCCAGCAGCTTGGCACAGGGTGCTGAAGCTTTCTTT. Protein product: CASSLAQGAEAFF.

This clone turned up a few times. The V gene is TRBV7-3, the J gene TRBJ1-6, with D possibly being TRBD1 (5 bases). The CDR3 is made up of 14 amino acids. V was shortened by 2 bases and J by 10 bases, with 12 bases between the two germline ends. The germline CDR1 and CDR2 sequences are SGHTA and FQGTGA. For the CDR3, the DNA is TGTGCCAGCAGCTTACGGGGGAGGCAATCACCCCTCCACTTT. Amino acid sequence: CASSLRGRQSPLHF.

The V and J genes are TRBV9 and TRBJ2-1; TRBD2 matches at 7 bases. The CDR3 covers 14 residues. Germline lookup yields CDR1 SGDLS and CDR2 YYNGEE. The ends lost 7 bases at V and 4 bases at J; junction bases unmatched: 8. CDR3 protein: CASSWGGGYNEQFF. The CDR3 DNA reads TGTGCCAGCTCCTGGGGGGGAGGGTACAATGAGCAGTTCTTC.

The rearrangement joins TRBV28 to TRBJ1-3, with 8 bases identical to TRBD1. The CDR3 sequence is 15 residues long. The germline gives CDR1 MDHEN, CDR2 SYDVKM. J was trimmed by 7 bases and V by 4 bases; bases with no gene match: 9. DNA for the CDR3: TGTGCCAGCAGTTCGGGACAGGTTATTAGCAACACCATATATTTT. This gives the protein CASSSGQVISNTIYF.

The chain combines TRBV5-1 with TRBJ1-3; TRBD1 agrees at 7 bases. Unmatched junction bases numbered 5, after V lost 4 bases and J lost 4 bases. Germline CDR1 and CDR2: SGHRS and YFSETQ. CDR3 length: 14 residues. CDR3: CASSPRDSGNTIYF. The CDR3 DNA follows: TGCGCCAGCAGCCCCCGGGACAGCGGAAACACCATATATTTT. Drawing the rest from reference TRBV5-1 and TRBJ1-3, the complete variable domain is KAGVTQTPRYLIKTRGQQVTLSCSPISGHRSVSWYQQTPGQGLQFLFEYFSETQRNKGNFPGRFSGRQFSNSRSEMNVSTLELGDSALYLCASSPRDSGNTIYFGEGSWLTVV.

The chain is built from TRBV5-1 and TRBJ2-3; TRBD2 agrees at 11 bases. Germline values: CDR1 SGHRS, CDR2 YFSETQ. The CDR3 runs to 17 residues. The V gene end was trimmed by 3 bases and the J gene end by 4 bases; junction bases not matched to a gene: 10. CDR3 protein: CASSSDPLAGDADTQYF. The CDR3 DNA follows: TGCGCCAGCAGCTCCGATCCACTAGCGGGAGACGCAGATACGCAGTATTTT.

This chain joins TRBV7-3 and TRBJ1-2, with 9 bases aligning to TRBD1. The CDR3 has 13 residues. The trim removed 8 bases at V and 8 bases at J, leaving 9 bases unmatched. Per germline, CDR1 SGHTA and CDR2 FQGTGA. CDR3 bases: TGTGCCAGCTCTGGACAGGGGAAGAGGGGCTACACCTTC. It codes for CASSGQGKRGYTF.

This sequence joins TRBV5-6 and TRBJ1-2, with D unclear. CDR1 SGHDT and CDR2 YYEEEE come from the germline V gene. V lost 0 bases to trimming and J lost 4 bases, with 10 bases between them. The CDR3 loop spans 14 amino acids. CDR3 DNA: TGTGCCAGCAGCTTGGGCCTGCTCGGCTATGGCTACACCTTC. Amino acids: CASSLGLLGYGYTF.

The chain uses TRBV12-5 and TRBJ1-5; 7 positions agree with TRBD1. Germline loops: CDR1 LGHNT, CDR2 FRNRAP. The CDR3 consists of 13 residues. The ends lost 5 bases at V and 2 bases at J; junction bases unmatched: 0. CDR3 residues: CASGQGGNQPQHF. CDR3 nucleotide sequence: TGTGCTAGTGGTCAGGGGGGCAATCAGCCCCAGCATTTT. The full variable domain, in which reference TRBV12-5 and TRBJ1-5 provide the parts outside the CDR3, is DARVTQTPRHKVTEMGQEVTMRCQPILGHNTVFWYRQTMMQGLELLAYFRNRAPLDDSGMPKDRFSAEMPDATLATLKIQPSEPRDSAVYFCASGQGGNQPQHFGDGTRLSIL.

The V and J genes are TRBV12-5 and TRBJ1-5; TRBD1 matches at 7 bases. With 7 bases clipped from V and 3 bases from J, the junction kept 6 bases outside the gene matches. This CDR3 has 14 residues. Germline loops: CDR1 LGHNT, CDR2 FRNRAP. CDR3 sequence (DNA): TGTGCTAGTGCCCCGGGACAGTACAATCAGCCCCAGCATTTT. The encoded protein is CASAPGQYNQPQHF.

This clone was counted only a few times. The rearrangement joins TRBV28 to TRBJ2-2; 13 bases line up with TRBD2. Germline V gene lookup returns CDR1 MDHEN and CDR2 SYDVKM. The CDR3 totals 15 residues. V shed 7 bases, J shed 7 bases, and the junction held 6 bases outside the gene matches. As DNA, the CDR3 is TGTGCCAGCAACTCGGGACTAGCGGGGAGCGGGGAGCTGTTTTTT. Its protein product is CASNSGLAGSGELFF.

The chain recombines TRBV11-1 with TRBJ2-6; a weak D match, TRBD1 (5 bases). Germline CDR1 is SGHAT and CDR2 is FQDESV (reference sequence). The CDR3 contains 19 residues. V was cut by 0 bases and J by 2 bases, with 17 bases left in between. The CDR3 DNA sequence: TGTGCCAGCAGCTTAGCGATTCCGGGCTTAGGGGCTGGGGCCAACGTCCTGACTTTC. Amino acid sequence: CASSLAIPGLGAGANVLTF.

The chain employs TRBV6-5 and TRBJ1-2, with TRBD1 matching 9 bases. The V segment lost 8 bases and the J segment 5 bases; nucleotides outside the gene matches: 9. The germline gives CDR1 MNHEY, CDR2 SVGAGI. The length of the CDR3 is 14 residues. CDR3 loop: CASSRTGDRYGYTF. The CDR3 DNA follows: TGTGCCAGCTCCAGGACAGGGGATCGGTATGGCTACACCTTC.